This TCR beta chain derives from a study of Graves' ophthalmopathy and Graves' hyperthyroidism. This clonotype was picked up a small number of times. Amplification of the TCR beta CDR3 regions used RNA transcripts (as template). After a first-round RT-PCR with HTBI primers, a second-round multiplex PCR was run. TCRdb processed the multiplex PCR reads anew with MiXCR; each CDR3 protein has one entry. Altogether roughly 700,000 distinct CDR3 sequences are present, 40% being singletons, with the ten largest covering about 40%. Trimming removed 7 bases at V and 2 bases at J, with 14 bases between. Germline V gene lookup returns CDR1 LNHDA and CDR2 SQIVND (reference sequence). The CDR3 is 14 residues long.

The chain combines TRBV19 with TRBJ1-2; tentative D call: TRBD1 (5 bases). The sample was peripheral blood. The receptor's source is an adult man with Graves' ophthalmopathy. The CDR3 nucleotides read TGTGCCAGTAATCCCCGCGGGGGGAACTATGGCTACACCTTC. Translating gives CASNPRGGNYGYTF.